This T cell receptor (beta chain) was sequenced during a study of OX40 agonist ivuxolimab in advanced cancers. Study overall: The patients got ivuxolimab, which is an agonistic anti-OX40 (CD134) antibody. A partial response was reached by three patients: one with hepatocellular carcinoma and two with cutaneous melanoma.

The CDR3 runs to 12 residues. Germline V gene lookup returns CDR1 SNHLY and CDR2 FYNNEI. The V end lost 8 bases, the J end lost 7 bases, and 15 bases lay between the germline ends. Method: immunoSEQ multiplex PCR; TCRdb's copy keeps in-frame clones and lacks some. The profile shows under 80,000 clones, 86% of them singletons. The material was CD4+ or CD8+ T cells sorted from blood, obtained in a trial of the OX40 agonist ivuxolimab. This receptor was taken from an adult with an advanced solid tumor such as melanoma, head and neck, liver or kidney cancer. This rearrangement joins TRBV2 to TRBJ2-7, with a weak D call TRBD2 (5 bases). CDR3 sequence (DNA): TGTGCCAGCGGAGAGGCTCGGAGGGAGCAGTACTTC. It translates to CASGEARREQYF.